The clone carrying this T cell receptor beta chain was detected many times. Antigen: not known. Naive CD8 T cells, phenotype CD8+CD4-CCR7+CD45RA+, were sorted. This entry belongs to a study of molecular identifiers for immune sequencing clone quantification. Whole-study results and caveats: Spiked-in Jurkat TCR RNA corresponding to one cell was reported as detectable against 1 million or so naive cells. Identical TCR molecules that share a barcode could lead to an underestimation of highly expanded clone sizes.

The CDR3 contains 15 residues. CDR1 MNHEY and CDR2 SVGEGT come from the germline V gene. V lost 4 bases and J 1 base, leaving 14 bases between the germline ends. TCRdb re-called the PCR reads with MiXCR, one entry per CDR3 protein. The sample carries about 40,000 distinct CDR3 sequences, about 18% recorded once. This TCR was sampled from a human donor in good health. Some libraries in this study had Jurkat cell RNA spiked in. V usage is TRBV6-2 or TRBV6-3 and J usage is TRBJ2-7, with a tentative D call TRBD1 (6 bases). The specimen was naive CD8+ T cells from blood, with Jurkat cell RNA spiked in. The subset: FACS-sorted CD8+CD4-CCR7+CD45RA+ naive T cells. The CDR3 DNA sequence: TGTGCCAGCAGTTGGGAGCTCAGGGGTTCCTACGAGCAGTACTTC. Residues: CASSWELRGSYEQYF.